This T cell receptor (beta chain) was identified during a study of control samples from healthy donors and cancer patients. V was trimmed by 1 base and J by 2 bases, leaving 6 bases between them. Germline lookup yields CDR1 ENHRY and CDR2 SYGVKD. CDR3 length: 15 residues. Profiling relied on immunoSEQ multiplex PCR, and the TCRdb table lists in-frame clones only, not all of them. This table holds fewer than 200,000 clones, about 92% found once. This sequence was found in a man aged 25 to 40 in good health. Sequenced input: blood. The chain combines TRBV10-3 with TRBJ2-6; D is uncertain. In nucleotides, the CDR3 is TGTGCCATCAGTGAGTTGAAGACTGGGGCCAACGTCCTGACTTTC. This codes for CAISELKTGANVLTF.